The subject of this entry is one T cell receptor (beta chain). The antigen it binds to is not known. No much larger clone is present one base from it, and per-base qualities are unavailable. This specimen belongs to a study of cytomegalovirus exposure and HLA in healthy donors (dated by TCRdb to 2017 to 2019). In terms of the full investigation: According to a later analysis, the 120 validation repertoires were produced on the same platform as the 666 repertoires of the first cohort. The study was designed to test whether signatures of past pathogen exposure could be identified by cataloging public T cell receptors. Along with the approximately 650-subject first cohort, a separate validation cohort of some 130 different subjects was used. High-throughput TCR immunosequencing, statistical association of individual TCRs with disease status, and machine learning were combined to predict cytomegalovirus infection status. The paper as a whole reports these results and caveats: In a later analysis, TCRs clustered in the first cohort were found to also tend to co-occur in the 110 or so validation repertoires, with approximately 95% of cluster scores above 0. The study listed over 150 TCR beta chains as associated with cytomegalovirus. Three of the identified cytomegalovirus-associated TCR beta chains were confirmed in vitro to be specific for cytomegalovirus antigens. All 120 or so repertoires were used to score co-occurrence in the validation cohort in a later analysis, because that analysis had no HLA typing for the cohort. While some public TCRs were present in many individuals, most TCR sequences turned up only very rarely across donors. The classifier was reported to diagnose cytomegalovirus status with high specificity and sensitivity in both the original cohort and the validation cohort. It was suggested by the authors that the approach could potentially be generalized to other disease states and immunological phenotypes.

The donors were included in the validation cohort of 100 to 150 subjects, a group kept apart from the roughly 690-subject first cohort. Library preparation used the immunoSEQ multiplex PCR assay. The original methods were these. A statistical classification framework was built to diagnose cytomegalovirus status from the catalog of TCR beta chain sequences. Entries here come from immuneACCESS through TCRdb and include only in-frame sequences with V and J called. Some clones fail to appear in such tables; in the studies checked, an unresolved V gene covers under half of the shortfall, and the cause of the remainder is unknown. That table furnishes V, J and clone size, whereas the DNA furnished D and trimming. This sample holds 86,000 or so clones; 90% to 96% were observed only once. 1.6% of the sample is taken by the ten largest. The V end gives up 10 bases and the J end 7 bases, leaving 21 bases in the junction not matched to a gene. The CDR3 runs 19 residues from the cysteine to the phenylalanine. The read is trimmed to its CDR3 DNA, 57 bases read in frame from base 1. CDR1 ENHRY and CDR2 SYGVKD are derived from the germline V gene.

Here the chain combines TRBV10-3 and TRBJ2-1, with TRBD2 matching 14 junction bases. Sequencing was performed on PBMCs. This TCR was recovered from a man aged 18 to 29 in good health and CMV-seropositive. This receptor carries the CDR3 CATNPIPGTSGSTRNEQFF. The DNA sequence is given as TGTGCCACCAACCCCATACCCGGGACTAGCGGGAGTACGAGGAATGAGCAGTTCTTC.